The next 25 T cell receptor beta chains were all read from a single sample in a study of cytomegalovirus exposure and HLA in healthy donors. Researchers ran the PCR with 60 Vbeta and 13 Jbeta primers. Sequencing used immunoSEQ multiplex PCR; TCRdb keeps in-frame clones, though not all of them. The sample features 150,000 to 200,000 clones, with over 1% in its top ten. What was sequenced was PBMCs. The source is a woman aged 60-75 years in good health and CMV-seronegative.

V gene TRBV19 combines with J gene TRBJ1-5, with 12 bases matching TRBD1. V dropped 1 base and J dropped 3; count of bases not matched to a gene: 4. Germline loops: CDR1 LNHDA, CDR2 SQIVND (reference sequence). The CDR3 is 17 amino acids. The DNA of the CDR3 is TGTGCCAGTAGTATAGGAAAGGGACAGGGGGCCAATCAGCCCCAGCATTTT. Its translation: CASSIGKGQGANQPQHF.

DNA for the CDR3: TGTGCCAGCAGTAAAACTAGCGGGGGGGCCTACGAGCAGTACTTC. Protein sequence: CASSKTSGGAYEQYF. The chain is built from TRBV6-5 and TRBJ2-7; 13 bases are shared with TRBD2. This CDR3 comprises 15 residues. Trimming took 5 bases from V and 2 from J; bases not matched to a gene: 3. Germline V gene data show CDR1 as MNHEY and CDR2 as SVGAGI.

The DNA of the CDR3 is TGTGCCAGCAGCGCGACAGATTACAATGAGCAGTTCTTC. It is translated as CASSATDYNEQFF. The chain recombines TRBV5-4 with TRBJ2-1; a weak D match, TRBD1 (5 bases). The germline gives CDR1 SGHNT, CDR2 YYREEE (reference sequence). This CDR3 spans 13 amino acids. V gave up 4 bases and J gave up 4 bases, with 9 bases separating them. Based on the CDR3 plus reference TRBV5-4 and TRBJ2-1, the full variable domain is ETGVTQSPTHLIKTRGQQVTLRCSSQSGHNTVSWYQQALGQGPQFIFQYYREEENGRGNFPPRFSGLQFPNYSSELNVNALELDDSALYLCASSATDYNEQFFGPGTRLTVL.

V gene TRBV6-6 combines with J gene TRBJ2-7, with 11 nucleotides matching TRBD2. CDR3 length equals 15 residues. From germline, CDR1 is MNHNY and CDR2 SVGAGI (reference sequence). With V trimmed by 6 bases and J by 3 bases, 7 bases remained unmatched. This CDR3 reads CASSLAGTSGYEQYF. In DNA, the CDR3 is TGTGCCAGCAGCCTCGCCGGGACTAGCGGCTACGAGCAGTACTTC.

The V and J genes are TRBV9 and TRBJ2-7, with D perhaps matching TRBD1 (6 bases). Germline loops: CDR1 SGDLS, CDR2 YYNGEE. This CDR3 is built from 16 residues. Trimming shortened V by 0 bases and J by 2 bases, and 15 bases separated the two germline ends. The CDR3, as DNA: TGTGCCAGCAGCGTAGGGGGGCCCAGGGCCGCCTACGAGCAGTACTTC. Amino acids: CASSVGGPRAAYEQYF.

The chain joins TRBV7-9 to TRBJ1-5; D unresolved. The CDR3 covers 13 residues. Germline assignment: CDR1 SEHNR and CDR2 FQNEAQ (reference sequence). V lost 5 bases to trimming and J lost 0 bases, with 5 bases between them. The CDR3 sequence: CASSVYSNQPQHF. CDR3 coding DNA: TGTGCCAGCAGCGTATATAGCAATCAGCCCCAGCATTTT.

The J gene is TRBJ2-3, the V gene TRBV15; 12 bases fit TRBD2. With 1 base clipped from V and 4 bases from J, the junction kept 3 bases outside the gene matches. From germline, CDR1 is LNHNV and CDR2 YYDKDF (reference sequence). This CDR3 is built from 16 residues. The CDR3 is CATSRGLAGDPDTQYF. In DNA, the CDR3 is TGTGCCACCAGCAGAGGACTAGCGGGAGATCCAGATACGCAGTATTTT.

The rearrangement uses TRBV19 and TRBJ2-6, with D perhaps TRBD1 (6 bases). The V gene's germline CDR1 is LNHDA and CDR2 SQIVND (reference sequence). The CDR3 sequence is 14 residues long. V was cut by 7 bases and J by 4 bases, with 11 bases left in between. CDR3 sequence: CASNQGWGANVLTF. CDR3 DNA: TGTGCCAGTAATCAGGGGTGGGGGGCCAACGTCCTGACTTTC.

The chain recombines TRBV5-4 with TRBJ1-2, with D perhaps TRBD1 (5 bases). The CDR3 consists of 16 residues. The germline gives CDR1 SGHNT, CDR2 YYREEE (reference sequence). V dropped 0 bases and J dropped 3 bases, with 15 bases sitting between them. CDR3 sequence reads: CASSLAGGIAYYGYTF. In DNA form, the CDR3 reads TGTGCCAGCAGCTTGGCCGGGGGGATAGCGTACTATGGCTACACCTTC.

J is TRBJ2-7 and V is TRBV7-9; D possibly corresponds to TRBD2 (6 bases). Trimming left V 1 base short and J 0 bases short, with 13 bases between. Per germline, CDR1 SEHNR and CDR2 FQNEAQ (reference sequence). CDR3 length equals 16 residues. The CDR3 bases are TGTGCCAGCAGCTTAGGGAGGGGCCAGAGCTCCTACGAGCAGTACTTC. The encoded protein is CASSLGRGQSSYEQYF.

The rearrangement uses TRBV5-1 and TRBJ2-3, with 10 bases aligning to TRBD2. The CDR3 contains 20 residues. Looked up from germline, CDR1 is SGHRS and CDR2 is YFSETQ. V shed 1 base and J 1 base; nucleotides not matched to a gene: 15. The DNA of the CDR3 is TGCGCCAGCAGCTTGTTCCCTAGCGGGAGTCGGGTTGGGGGCACAGATACGCAGTATTTT. This sequence encodes CASSLFPSGSRVGGTDTQYF. The variable domain in full, with the rest retrieved from reference TRBV5-1 and TRBJ2-3, is KAGVTQTPRYLIKTRGQQVTLSCSPISGHRSVSWYQQTPGQGLQFLFEYFSETQRNKGNFPGRFSGRQFSNSRSEMNVSTLELGDSALYLCASSLFPSGSRVGGTDTQYFGPGTRLTVL.

V is TRBV5-1 and J is TRBJ1-2; maybe TRBD1 (5 bases). Germline loops: CDR1 SGHRS, CDR2 YFSETQ. This CDR3 is 13 amino acids long. The germline V and J ends were trimmed by 7 bases and 2 bases, with 12 bases remaining between them. The DNA for the CDR3 is TGCGCCAGCGCCAGGGCCTCAAACTATGGCTACACCTTC. Its protein is CASARASNYGYTF. The full variable domain, with the rest looked up from reference TRBV5-1 and TRBJ1-2, is KAGVTQTPRYLIKTRGQQVTLSCSPISGHRSVSWYQQTPGQGLQFLFEYFSETQRNKGNFPGRFSGRQFSNSRSEMNVSTLELGDSALYLCASARASNYGYTFGSGTRLTVV.

V gene TRBV2 combines with J gene TRBJ1-2; D not certain. V was trimmed by 2 bases and J by 5 bases, leaving 12 bases between them. The CDR3 has 14 residues. Per the germline V gene, CDR1 is SNHLY and CDR2 is FYNNEI. The CDR3 DNA reads as TGTGCCAGCAGTGAAAGTGCATCGAGTTATGGCTACACCTTC. This gives the protein CASSESASSYGYTF. Using reference TRBV2 and TRBJ1-2 for the parts outside the CDR3, the full variable domain is EPEVTQTPSHQVTQMGQEVILRCVPISNHLYFYWYRQILGQKVEFLVSFYNNEISEKSEIFDDQFSVERPDGSNFTLKIRSTKLEDSAMYFCASSESASSYGYTFGSGTRLTVV.

The chain is built from TRBV7-6 and TRBJ2-5; D is perhaps TRBD2 (7 bases). Trimming removed 5 bases at V and 3 bases at J, with 22 bases between. In germline, CDR1 is SGHVS, CDR2 FNYEAQ. The CDR3 runs to 17 residues. The CDR3 coding sequence is TGTGCCAGCAGCGCCCCCTTTGAGGGGGGGTTTGAAGAGACCCAGTACTTC. Translation gives CASSAPFEGGFEETQYF.

The V gene is TRBV7-6, the J gene TRBJ1-3, with TRBD1 as a possible D gene (6 bases). CDR1 SGHVS and CDR2 FNYEAQ come from the germline V gene. V lost 4 bases and J 7 bases, leaving 20 bases between the germline ends. This CDR3 contains 16 residues. The CDR3 sequence: CASSSRPWDKTNTIYF. DNA of the CDR3: TGTGCCAGCAGCTCCCGACCTTGGGACAAAACGAACACCATATATTTT.

This rearrangement joins TRBV19 to TRBJ1-4, with 7 bases matching TRBD1. With V trimmed by 4 bases and J by 10 bases, 9 bases remained unmatched. The CDR3 is 14 residues long. The germline CDR1 and CDR2 sequences are LNHDA and SQIVND (reference sequence). The chain's CDR3 is CASSTTGDVRKLFF. In DNA form, the CDR3 reads TGTGCCAGTAGTACTACAGGGGATGTTAGAAAACTGTTTTTT.

The CDR3, as DNA: TGTGCCAGCAGTAGATGGACAGGGTACGGGGCCAACGTCCTGACTTTC. Amino acids: CASSRWTGYGANVLTF. J is TRBJ2-6 and V is TRBV2; 8 nucleotides match TRBD1. This CDR3 spans 16 amino acids. Germline values: CDR1 SNHLY, CDR2 FYNNEI. V trimming: 5 bases; J trimming: 4 bases; junction bases outside the gene matches: 7.

This chain uses TRBV5-1 with TRBJ2-7; D unclear. Trimming pared 1 base from V and 3 bases from J, leaving 11 bases between. This CDR3 is 14 amino acids long. Per the germline V gene, CDR1 is SGHRS and CDR2 is YFSETQ. The CDR3 nucleotides read TGCGCCAGCAGCTTGAACCCAGGCATCTACGAGCAGTACTTC. Protein sequence: CASSLNPGIYEQYF. The entire variable domain, with the rest obtained from reference TRBV5-1 and TRBJ2-7, is as follows: KAGVTQTPRYLIKTRGQQVTLSCSPISGHRSVSWYQQTPGQGLQFLFEYFSETQRNKGNFPGRFSGRQFSNSRSEMNVSTLELGDSALYLCASSLNPGIYEQYFGPGTRLTVT.

The rearrangement links TRBV4-2 to TRBJ1-1, with D possibly being TRBD1 (5 bases). Germline CDR1 reads LGHNA; CDR2 reads YNFKEQ. The V end was cut by 2 bases, the J end by 1 base, with 14 bases between. The length of the CDR3 is 16 residues. CDR3: CASSQIGYRTNTEAFF. CDR3 bases: TGTGCCAGCAGCCAAATTGGATACAGGACGAACACTGAAGCTTTCTTT.

The gene calls are TRBV5-1 and TRBJ2-3, with no clear D. The CDR3 contains 13 residues. The ends were cut back, 0 bases at V and 4 bases at J, with 6 bases in the middle. Germline loops: CDR1 SGHRS, CDR2 YFSETQ. The CDR3 sequence: CASSLVVSDTQYF. CDR3 nucleotide sequence: TGCGCCAGCAGCTTGGTCGTTTCAGATACGCAGTATTTT.

As concerns this clone: Other DNA sequences within the sample encode an identical CDR3. V gene TRBV4-2 combines with J gene TRBJ1-1; D perhaps matches TRBD1 (5 bases). The CDR3 covers 13 residues. Per the germline V gene, CDR1 is LGHNA and CDR2 is YNFKEQ. V was clipped by 4 bases and J by 4 bases, with 10 bases between them. Here the CDR3 DNA reads TGTGCCAGCAGCCTTGGGACTCCCACTGAAGCTTTCTTT. Translation: CASSLGTPTEAFF.

The V and J genes are TRBV10-1 and TRBJ2-1, with 8 bases aligning to TRBD1. V dropped 6 bases and J dropped 4; count of bases not matched to a gene: 8. In germline, CDR1 is WNHNN, CDR2 SYGVQD (reference sequence). The CDR3 is 15 amino acids. CDR3 sequence (DNA): TGCGCCAGCAGCACCGGGACAGGCTCGTACAATGAGCAGTTCTTC. Protein sequence: CASSTGTGSYNEQFF.

The rearrangement links TRBV6-6 to TRBJ1-2; 7 bases line up with TRBD1. V was pared by 6 bases and J by 8 bases, with 12 bases of the junction left unmatched. The CDR3 length is 14 residues. Germline CDR1 is MNHNY and CDR2 is SVGAGI (reference sequence). The CDR3 nucleotides read TGTGCCAGCAGACCTCCGGGACAGATACTCGGCTACACCTTC. Protein product: CASRPPGQILGYTF.

The rearrangement joins TRBV18 to TRBJ1-2; 7 bases are shared with TRBD1. Germline V gene sequence: CDR1 KGHSH, CDR2 LQKENI. The junction had 7 bases not matched to a gene; V was cut back by 4 bases and J by 2 bases. CDR3 length equals 15 residues. The CDR3 DNA reads TGTGCCAGCTCACGTACAGGGGCATTAAACTATGGCTACACCTTC. Its translation is CASSRTGALNYGYTF.

The chain combines TRBV11-2 with TRBJ1-2; no definite D call. Germline assignment: CDR1 SGHAT and CDR2 FQNNGV. This CDR3 is 16 amino acids long. Trimming shortened V by 1 base and J by 8 bases, and 20 bases separated the two germline ends. The CDR3 nucleotides are TGTGCCAGCAGCTTAGTCGGAGGGATGAGTGTGAGGGGCTACACCTTC. Its translation: CASSLVGGMSVRGYTF.